These T cell receptor beta chains were read from a single sample in a study of cytomegalovirus exposure and HLA in healthy donors. Data came from immunoSEQ multiplex PCR; TCRdb stores just in-frame clones and leaves some out. The sample consists of 150,000 to 200,000 clones, over 60% of them appearing once. The sequencing input was PBMCs. The receptors derive from a woman between 35 and 50 years old in good health and CMV-seronegative. Each CDR3 is given with its conserved first and last residue. The D gene is left open where the match is weak. Expanded clones get a size class; other rows say once, few or many, or leave the size out.

.,TRBV9,TRBJ1-6,.,TGTGCCAGCAGCGTTAGTAACTCCTATAATTCACCCCTCCACTTT,CASSVSNSYNSPLHF
few,TRBV25-1,TRBJ1-1,.,TGTGCCAGCAGAGCCCCGGGACACGATGAAGCTTTCTTT,CASRAPGHDEAFF
.,TRBV5-6,TRBJ2-2,.,TGTGCCAGCAGCTTATCCAGGCACACCGGGGAGCTGTTTTTT,CASSLSRHTGELFF
.,TRBV15,TRBJ1-3,TRBD1,TGTGCCACGGGGACAGGAGCCTCTGGAAACACCATATATTTT,CATGTGASGNTIYF
.,TRBV6-5,TRBJ2-2,.,TGTGCCAGCAGTTACGAAACAGTTAACACCGGGGAGCTGTTTTTT,CASSYETVNTGELFF
.,TRBV5-1,TRBJ1-4,.,TGCGCCAGCAGCCCTTGGGACTTTCCCATTAATGAAAAACTGTTTTTT,CASSPWDFPINEKLFF
.,TRBV7-9,TRBJ1-6,TRBD1,TGTGCCAGCAGCTTAATCGGGACAGGGGGCAAGAGTTCACCCCTCCACTTT,CASSLIGTGGKSSPLHF
.,TRBV5-1,TRBJ2-3,TRBD2,TGCGCCAGCACCAAAGCGGGAGGCACAGATACGCAGTATTTT,CASTKAGGTDTQYF
.,TRBV25-1,TRBJ2-7,.,TGTGCCAGCAGTGAATCTAGGAACTCCTACGAGCAGTACTTC,CASSESRNSYEQYF
few,TRBV7-9,TRBJ2-1,TRBD2,TGTGCCAGCAGCTGGACTAGCGGGGGGGCCTCAAAAGCCTACAATGAGCAGTTCTTC,CASSWTSGGASKAYNEQFF
.,TRBV6-1,TRBJ2-3,.,TGTGCCAGCAGTGGACCGGGTTTTCCGCCGGTACTGCAGTATTTT,CASSGPGFPPVLQYF
.,TRBV7-6,TRBJ2-5,.,TGTGCCAGCAGTGGGTTGGGGGGACAAGAGACCCAGTACTTC,CASSGLGGQETQYF
once,TRBV5-1,TRBJ2-5,.,TGCGCCAGCAGCCCGTGGGACATCCAAGAGACCCAGTACTTC,CASSPWDIQETQYF
.,TRBV7-9,TRBJ2-5,.,TGTGCCAGCAGTAGGCCTAGCTCACCTCAAGAGACCCAGTACTTC,CASSRPSSPQETQYF
.,TRBV10-2,TRBJ1-2,.,TGCGCCAGCAGTGCTGACAGGCGGACCTCACGGAATAACTATGGCTACACCTTC,CASSADRRTSRNNYGYTF
once,TRBV19,TRBJ1-4,TRBD1,TGTGCCAGTACCAATCCTGGGACAGGTAGCGAAAAACTGTTTTTT,CASTNPGTGSEKLFF
.,TRBV6-5,TRBJ1-2,TRBD1,TGTGCCAGCAGCTCGGGACAGGGGCAAGGCTACACCTTC,CASSSGQGQGYTF
.,TRBV28,TRBJ1-6,.,TGTGCCAGCAGTAATGTCGGTAGCTCCTATAATTCACCCCTCCACTTT,CASSNVGSSYNSPLHF
.,TRBV27,TRBJ2-7,.,TGTGCCAGCAGTTCCCCCTCGAGGGACATCTACGAGCAGTACTTC,CASSSPSRDIYEQYF
.,TRBV5-5,TRBJ1-1,.,TGTGCCAGCAGCTTGCAGGGAAGCACTGAAGCTTTCTTT,CASSLQGSTEAFF
.,TRBV5-1,TRBJ2-1,.,TGCGCCAGCAGCTCACCTACTAGCTCGGGTGAGCAGTTCTTC,CASSSPTSSGEQFF
.,TRBV4-1,TRBJ1-4,.,TGCGCCAGCAGCCCTCCTGCCGGACAGCCGAATGAAAAACTGTTTTTT,CASSPPAGQPNEKLFF
.,TRBV7-9,TRBJ2-7,.,TGTGCCAGCAGCTTAGCGGGCAGGGCCTACGAGCAGTACTTC,CASSLAGRAYEQYF
once,TRBV28,TRBJ1-4,TRBD1,TGTGCCAGCAGTGTTCCACAGGGGGGCGGCGAAAAACTGTTTTTT,CASSVPQGGGEKLFF
.,TRBV4-2,TRBJ2-7,.,TGTGCCAGCAGCCCCACCGGGACACCCCCTTACGAGCAGTACTTC,CASSPTGTPPYEQYF
.,TRBV21-1,TRBJ2-7,.,TGTGCCAGCAGCATGGACGCCGGGGGATGCTCCTACGAGCAGTACTTC,CASSMDAGGCSYEQYF
.,TRBV7-6,TRBJ2-3,.,TGTGCCAGCAGCGCAGGATACGGGGGGCAGTATTTT,CASSAGYGGQYF
.,TRBV7-2,TRBJ1-2,.,TGTGCCAGCAGTCCTAGTCTATTGTGGGGAGCTAACTATGGCTACACCTTC,CASSPSLLWGANYGYTF
few,TRBV6-1,TRBJ1-4,TRBD1,TGTGCCAGCAGTGTTGGACAGGGAATTAATGAAAAACTGTTTTTT,CASSVGQGINEKLFF
.,TRBV7-2,TRBJ2-3,TRBD2,TGTGCCAGCAGCTTACGACGACTAGCGGGGACGTCGGATACGCAGTATTTT,CASSLRRLAGTSDTQYF
.,TRBV19,TRBJ2-2,.,TGTGCCAGTAGTATAGATGACAGCAACACCGGGGAGCTGTTTTTT,CASSIDDSNTGELFF
once,TRBV2,TRBJ1-6,TRBD1,TGTGCCAGCAGGGCCCAGGGGGGACAGGGTAATTCACCCCTCCACTTT,CASRAQGGQGNSPLHF
.,TRBV5-4,TRBJ1-1,.,TGTGCCAGCAGCTTGCACAGCTGGGACACTGAAGCTTTCTTT,CASSLHSWDTEAFF
few,TRBV7-8,TRBJ1-2,TRBD1,TGTGCCAGCAGCTCCGGGACAGGGAATGGCTACACCTTC,CASSSGTGNGYTF
once,TRBV5-1,TRBJ2-1,TRBD2,TGCGCCAGCAGCCAGAGAGCGGGGGCTGGGTACAATGAGCAGTTCTTC,CASSQRAGAGYNEQFF
.,TRBV29-1,TRBJ2-1,.,TGCAGCGTTGACCGACAGGTAGGGAATGAGCAGTTCTTC,CSVDRQVGNEQFF
.,TRBV14,TRBJ2-5,.,TGTGCCAGCAGCCAACTAGGGGGATTCTCCCTGAAGACCCAGTACTTC,CASSQLGGFSLKTQYF
.,TRBV5-1,TRBJ1-4,TRBD1,TGCGCCAGCAGCTTGAGACAGGGAAATGAAAAACTGTTTTTT,CASSLRQGNEKLFF
few,TRBV6-5,TRBJ1-2,.,TGTGCCAGCAGTATCCAGGATAGTGGTGGCTACACCTTC,CASSIQDSGGYTF
.,TRBV2,TRBJ2-1,TRBD2,TGTGCCAGCAGTGAATCGGCCAGCGGGGGGCTCGATGAGCAGTTCTTC,CASSESASGGLDEQFF
.,TRBV7-9,TRBJ2-7,TRBD1,TGTTCCAGCAGCCCACAAACAGGGGAAAACTACGAGCAGTACTTC,CSSSPQTGENYEQYF
.,TRBV15,TRBJ2-1,TRBD2,TGTGCCACCAGCAGAGGTGGCGGGGGGGCCTACAATGAGCAGTTCTTC,CATSRGGGGAYNEQFF
.,TRBV9,TRBJ1-1,.,TGTGCCAGCAGCGCGGATCAGGGAGGGGTCACTGAAGCTTTCTTT,CASSADQGGVTEAFF
.,TRBV7-9,TRBJ2-7,.,TGTGCCAGCACCTCGGGGACTTGGGGTCCCTACGAGCAGTACTTC,CASTSGTWGPYEQYF
.,TRBV15,TRBJ2-1,.,TGTGCCACCAGCAGAGTTCCAGGGATGTACAATGAGCAGTTCTTC,CATSRVPGMYNEQFF
.,TRBV11-3,TRBJ1-3,.,TGTGCCAGCAGCTCACAAGAGCAGGGAGGGTATGCTGGAAACACCATATATTTT,CASSSQEQGGYAGNTIYF
.,TRBV13,TRBJ2-3,.,TGTGCCAGCAGCGTTCGGGATACGCAGTATTTT,CASSVRDTQYF
.,TRBV7-9,TRBJ1-2,TRBD1,TGTGCCAGCAGCCCCGGACAGGTTCCCGGCTACACCTTC,CASSPGQVPGYTF
few,TRBV4-1,TRBJ1-5,.,TGCGCCAGCAGCCAAGAGCACAGAAGCAATCAGCCCCAGCATTTT,CASSQEHRSNQPQHF
.,TRBV27,TRBJ1-3,.,TGTGCCAGCAGTTTCAGGGGTAATGGAAACACCATATATTTT,CASSFRGNGNTIYF
.,TRBV7-3,TRBJ2-3,TRBD2,TGTGCCAGCAGCCCGGGACTAGCAGATACGCAGTATTTT,CASSPGLADTQYF
.,TRBV11-3,TRBJ2-2,.,TGTGCCAGCAGCCAGGGACAACCGAACACCGGGGAGCTGTTTTTT,CASSQGQPNTGELFF
few,TRBV6-1,TRBJ1-5,.,TGTGCCAGCAGCCTTAGCAATCAGCCCCAGCATTTT,CASSLSNQPQHF